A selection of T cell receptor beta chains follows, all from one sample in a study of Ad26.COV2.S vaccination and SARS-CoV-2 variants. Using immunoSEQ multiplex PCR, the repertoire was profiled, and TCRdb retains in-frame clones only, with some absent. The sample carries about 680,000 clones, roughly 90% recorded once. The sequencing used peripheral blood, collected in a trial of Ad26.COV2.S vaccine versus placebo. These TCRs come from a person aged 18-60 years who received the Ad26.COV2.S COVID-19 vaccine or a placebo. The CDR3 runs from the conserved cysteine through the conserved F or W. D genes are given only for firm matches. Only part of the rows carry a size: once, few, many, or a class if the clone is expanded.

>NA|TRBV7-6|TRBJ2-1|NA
TGTGCCAGCAGCTTAGTCTGGTCCAATGAGCAGTTCTTC
CASSLVWSNEQFF
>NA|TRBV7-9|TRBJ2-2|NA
TGTGCCAGCAGCCGCGGCAGCCTTGGGACCGGGGAGCTGTTTTTT
CASSRGSLGTGELFF
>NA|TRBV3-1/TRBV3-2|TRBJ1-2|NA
TGTGCCAGCAGTCAAAGCTACTATGGCTACACCTTC
CASSQSYYGYTF
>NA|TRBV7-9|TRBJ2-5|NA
TGTGCCAGCAGCTTAGCAGACACCCAAGAGACCCAGTACTTC
CASSLADTQETQYF
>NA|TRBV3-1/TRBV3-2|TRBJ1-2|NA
TGTGCCAGCAGCCCATCTAACTATGGCTACACCTTC
CASSPSNYGYTF
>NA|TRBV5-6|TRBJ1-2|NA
TGTGCCAGCAGTTTACGGACAGTCTCAGGCTATGGCTACACCTTC
CASSLRTVSGYGYTF
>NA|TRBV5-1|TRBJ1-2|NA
TGCGCCAGCAGCTTGGGGGGACTGATCTACACCTTC
CASSLGGLIYTF
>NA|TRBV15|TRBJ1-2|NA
TGTGCCACCAGCAGAGATCGGGGACTCGGAGGACCCGACACATATGGCTACACCTTC
CATSRDRGLGGPDTYGYTF
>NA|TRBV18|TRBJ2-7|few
TGTGCCAGCTCGGGGGTGGGACACGTCGCCTACGAGCAGTACTTC
CASSGVGHVAYEQYF
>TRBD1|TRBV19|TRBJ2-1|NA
TGTGCCAGTAGACAGGGGCGCCCCTACAATGAGCAGTTCTTC
CASRQGRPYNEQFF
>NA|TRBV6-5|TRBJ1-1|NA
TGTGCCAGCTCGGGTGACGTGAGACAGGTTGGCGCTTTCTTT
CASSGDVRQVGAFF
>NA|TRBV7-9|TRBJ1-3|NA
TGTGCCAGCAGCCTACTTCGGCAATCTGGAAACACCATATATTTT
CASSLLRQSGNTIYF
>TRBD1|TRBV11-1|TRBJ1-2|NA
TGTGCCAGCAGCTTAAGGGGACAGGGAAATGGCTACACCTTC
CASSLRGQGNGYTF
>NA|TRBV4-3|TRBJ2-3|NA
TGCGCCAGCAGCCAAGAGCCCACAGGACGAACCACAGATACGCAGTATTTT
CASSQEPTGRTTDTQYF
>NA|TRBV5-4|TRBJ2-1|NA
TGTGCCAGCAGCTTGGACCATTACAATGAGCAGTTCTTC
CASSLDHYNEQFF
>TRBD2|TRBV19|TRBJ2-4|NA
TGTGCCAGTAGTAGTGGGACTAGCGGGAGATACATTCAGTACTTC
CASSSGTSGRYIQYF
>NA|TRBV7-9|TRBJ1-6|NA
TGTGCCAGCAGCTTCGACAGTCACAATAATTCACCCCTCCACTTT
CASSFDSHNNSPLHF
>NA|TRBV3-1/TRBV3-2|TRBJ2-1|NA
TGTGCCAGCAGCCAAGATCTCATCTCCTACAATGAGCAGTTCTTC
CASSQDLISYNEQFF
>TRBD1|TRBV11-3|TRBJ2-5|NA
TGTGCCAGCAGCCAGACAGGGTTTGAGACCCAGTACTTC
CASSQTGFETQYF
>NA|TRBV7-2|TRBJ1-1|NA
TGTGCCAGCAGCCAGGAGGCTCGCAACACTGAAGCTTTCTTT
CASSQEARNTEAFF
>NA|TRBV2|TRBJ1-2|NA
TGTGCCAGCAGTGAAGCGCTTGGGGGTAGGGCCGGCTACACCTTC
CASSEALGGRAGYTF
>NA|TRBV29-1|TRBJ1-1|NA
TGCAGCGTTGAAGATCTGAGGGAGAGGGGCACTGAAGCTTTCTTT
CSVEDLRERGTEAFF
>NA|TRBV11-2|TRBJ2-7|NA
TGTGCCAGCAGCTTCCCACCTATAGGCTACGAGCAGTACTTC
CASSFPPIGYEQYF
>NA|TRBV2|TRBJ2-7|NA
TGTGCCAGCAGATGGGACACTTATGGGGAAAGCTCCTACGAGCAGTACTTC
CASRWDTYGESSYEQYF
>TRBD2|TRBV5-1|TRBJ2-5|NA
TGCGCCAGCAGCCCGACTCTAGCGGGAGGAGAGACCCAGTACTTC
CASSPTLAGGETQYF
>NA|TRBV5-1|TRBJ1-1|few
TGCGCCAGCAGCTTAGGACCCGGCGGGACTGAAGCTTTCTTT
CASSLGPGGTEAFF
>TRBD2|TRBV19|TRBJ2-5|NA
TGTGCCAGTAGTAGGCGGGGGGGAGGAGAGACCCAGTACTTC
CASSRRGGGETQYF
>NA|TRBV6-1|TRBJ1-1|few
TGTGCCAGCAGTGAAGGGATACGGTGGAACACTGAAGCTTTCTTT
CASSEGIRWNTEAFF
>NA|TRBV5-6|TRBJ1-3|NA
TGTGCCAGCAGCTTGTTTGTGGGGGACTCTGGAAACACCATATATTTT
CASSLFVGDSGNTIYF
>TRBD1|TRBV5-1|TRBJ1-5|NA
TGCGCCAGCAGCTTGGCCGGGACAGTGGATCAGCCCCAGCATTTT
CASSLAGTVDQPQHF
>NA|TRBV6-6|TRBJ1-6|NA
TGTGCCAGCAGAGGGACCGGCTCCTATAATTCACCCCTCCACTTT
CASRGTGSYNSPLHF
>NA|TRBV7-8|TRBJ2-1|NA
TGTGCCAGCAGCTTTGTTGGGGTCGACAATGAGCAGTTCTTC
CASSFVGVDNEQFF
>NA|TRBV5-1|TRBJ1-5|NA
TGCGCCAGCAGCTTGGATCAGGGGCATCAGCCCCAGCATTTT
CASSLDQGHQPQHF
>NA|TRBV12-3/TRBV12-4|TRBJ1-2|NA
TGTGCCAGCAGCCCCGGGCCCGAGTATGGCTACACCTTC
CASSPGPEYGYTF